Sequencing of this T cell receptor (beta chain) was carried out in a study of breast tumors, draining lymph nodes, adjacent tissues. Study-wide points: Tumors had less TCR diversity than lymph nodes, more than nontumor tissue. Compared with basal-like, luminal-like tumors shared significantly more repertoire with nontumor tissue.

The CDR3 consists of 14 residues. Germline-derived CDR1 and CDR2 are SNHLY and FYNNEI. One entry per CDR3 protein results from TCRdb running MiXCR on the multiplex PCR reads. This sample carries about 89,000 distinct CDR3 sequences, around 28% of them seen once, and the ten largest clones take over 8%. Samples came from axillary lymph nodes draining the breast cancer. This clonotype was counted at least ten times. Its antigen is still unknown. Germline is not matched at one junction end, which may reflect a read error. The receptor was derived from a female donor with breast cancer. Some clones in this sample may be carry-over from other donors' samples. Source material: axillary lymph node tissue. The rearrangement links TRBV2 to TRBJ2-7; 7 bases map to TRBD1. Here the CDR3 DNA reads TGTGCCAGCAGAAAACAGGGGCTAGGATACGAGCAGCACTTC. Amino acid sequence: CASRKQGLGYEQHF.